This entry describes one T cell receptor beta chain. The clone's antigen remains unknown. No clone much larger than this one lies a single base away; base qualities are absent. The data are from a study of cytomegalovirus exposure and HLA in healthy donors (dated by TCRdb to between 2016 and 2019). For the wider study: In an earlier analysis of some 610 of the donors, about 260 Gb of sequence data and 117 million unique TCR beta sequences from about 180 million T cells were reported. An early release that covered roughly 600 HLA-typed donors contained around 300 gigabases of sequencing data and about 93 million unique TCR sequences. Of the approximately 400 genotyped donors, approximately 81% were placed in the genetic ancestry cluster associated with self-reported Caucasian donors. The study was designed to test whether signatures of past pathogen exposure could be identified by cataloging public T cell receptors. Using immunosequencing, the study profiled T cell repertoires from around 670 subjects and related those repertoires to cytomegalovirus serostatus. Along with the approximately 700-subject first cohort, a separate validation cohort of more than 90 different subjects was used. The study combined high-throughput TCR immunosequencing, statistical association of individual TCRs with disease status, and machine learning to predict cytomegalovirus infection status. In a later analysis, previously published TCR beta repertoires from 500 to 750 donors were re-analyzed and high-resolution HLA genotyping was added so that TCR occurrence patterns could be studied. Rather than drawing on any new phenotypic data, the later analysis identified candidate immune exposures from TCR beta sequences and the way those sequences occurred across donors. An earlier analysis of several hundred of the donors applied high-throughput TCR beta sequencing to assess whether each TCR beta V gene segment acted as functional or pseudogenic. Donor age, sex, ethnicity and CMV serostatus were collected together with the repertoire data. In a later genetic analysis, genome-wide SNP genotypes for about 55% of the roughly 700 donors were used, and that subset was treated as a discovery cohort. All discovery cohort repertoires had been generated on a single sequencing platform. Both class I and class II loci were covered by HLA typing, at four-digit resolution. The number of typed donors differed by locus: roughly 629-640 for A, B, C, DRB1 and DQB1; some 500 for DQA1; some 590 for DPA1; and roughly 450 for DPB1. Four or five DR-DQ haplotypes were handled as single units for association and clustering, since linkage in the cohort was strong. On average, roughly 250,000 unique TCR beta nucleotide sequences were sequenced per donor among a few hundred genotyped donors of the cohort, with roughly a sixth of those sequences being non-productive. Study-wide findings and limitations: A cluster of highly shared sequence variants was judged likely to be a technical artifact of the sequencing pipeline. Three of the identified cytomegalovirus-associated TCR beta chains were confirmed in vitro to be specific for cytomegalovirus antigens. A further reported finding was that TCR beta sequences accurately predicted the HLA-A and HLA-B alleles for most subjects in the first cohort. Most TCR sequences were observed very rarely across donors, whereas some public TCRs were present in many individuals. Because HLA typing was missing for some donors at each locus, association tests included only the typed subset. An earlier analysis of roughly 570 of the donors showed that most TCR beta V segments appeared in productive rearrangements either about 90% or about 30% of the time, which broadly matched IMGT annotations. The presence/absence analyses assumed that sequencing depth was roughly uniform across donors, and that assumption may not be true. Strong co-occurrence of HLA alleles, especially DR and DQ, made assigning TCR associations to individual alleles difficult. A later analysis reported that several top co-occurrence clusters appeared linked to parvovirus B19, influenza, CMV and Epstein-Barr virus. Because counts were too low, around 18 rarely observed V segments, including chromosome 9 orphons, were left out of the earlier analysis of 587 of the donors. In a later analysis, TCR association rates were found to vary across HLA loci, with the most associated TCRs seen for DRB1 alleles and the fewest for HLA-C alleles. Compared with equally common non-associated chains, HLA-associated TCR beta chains in a later analysis were more clonally expanded and had lower generation probabilities. A later genetic analysis reported fewer N-insertions in productive TCRs among donors in an Asian-associated ancestry cluster than the roughly 690-donor mean. In the study, about 150 TCR beta chains were listed as associated with cytomegalovirus. The classifier was reported to diagnose cytomegalovirus status with high specificity and sensitivity in both the original cohort and the validation cohort. The only immune exposure information available for the cohort was CMV serostatus. Correlated functional status among segregating V segments might be attributable to linkage disequilibrium, but an unknown experimental factor could not be ruled out. In a later genetic analysis, a missense DCLRE1C variant was associated with V-gene and J-gene trimming of TCR beta chains, and the association was replicated in an independent cohort. According to the authors, the approach could potentially be generalized to other disease states and immunological phenotypes. According to a later analysis, most CMV-associated TCR beta chains appeared to be HLA-restricted, and the HLA associations seemed to be driven largely by CMV exposure. In this cohort, only TCR beta chains were sequenced, and detectable features were limited by the absence of alpha or paired-chain data. Specific HLA alleles were associated with roughly 17,000 TCR beta sequences at a false discovery rate of 0.05 in a later analysis.

Receptors were amplified or captured by the immunoSEQ multiplex PCR assay. The multiplex PCR relied on a mix of 60 forward primers for TCR Vbeta segments and 13 reverse primers for TCR Jbeta segments. Amplification of the CDR3 region of rearranged TCR beta genes was performed with a multiplex PCR assay on genomic DNA. The amplified TCR beta libraries were sequenced on the Illumina HiSeq System as 87-base-pair reads. The source study handled its data this way. Across the 666 repertoires, a later analysis counted tens of millions of unique TCR beta chains, some 11 million of which were shared by at least two donors. Raw reads were error-corrected and collapsed into unique sequences by a nearest-neighbor algorithm in which closely related sequences were merged to remove PCR and sequencing errors. Alignment of CDR3 sequences to IMGT reference sequences was used to assign V, D and J gene segments. For a sequence to be retained, a match of at least six nucleotides was required to both a V gene segment and a J gene segment. A rearrangement counted as productive if the CDR3 had no stop codons and remained in frame with V and J, and every other rearrangement counted as non-productive. Following IMGT convention, CDR3 was defined as the stretch from the second conserved V-encoded cysteine up to the conserved J-encoded phenylalanine. The earlier analysis of about 560 of the donors excluded any sequence lacking an unambiguous match to a single V gene segment. In an earlier analysis of 500 to 750 of the donors, V segments were called functional above 56.7% productive rearrangements and were called segregating when the between-donor standard deviation exceeded 5%. A statistical classification framework was built to diagnose cytomegalovirus status from the catalog of TCR beta chain sequences. A later analysis assigned V and J genes by comparing TCR nucleotide sequences with IMGT/GENE-DB human TR gene sequences. In a later analysis, CDR3 sequences and most-parsimonious VDJ recombination scenarios were assigned using the TCRdist pipeline. A later analysis defined each TCR beta chain by its CDR3 amino acid sequence plus V-gene family, and excluded reads lacking a unique V-gene family. In a later analysis, around 650 highly shared, low-generation-probability nucleotide sequences were removed to address suspected cross-contamination and a sequencing artifact. A later analysis calculated a clonal expansion index for each public chain from normalized within-repertoire ranks of inferred template counts. In a later analysis, generation probabilities were computed using a VDJ recombination model fitted to out-of-frame rearrangements, and the results were checked against IGoR. Hypergeometric tests were used in a later analysis to score TCR-TCR, TCR-HLA and TCR-CMV co-occurrence, with a repertoire-size bias correction applied to the TCR pairs. A later analysis estimated false discovery rates by permuting HLA or CMV assignments 20 times. In a later analysis, co-occurring TCRs were grouped using DBSCAN, and TCRdist sequence similarity was added for clustering within HLA-allele-positive subsets. For co-occurrence clustering, repertoires with fewer than 30,000 or more than 120,000 public chains were excluded, along with four or five repertoires with anomalous nucleotide sharing. TCRdb provides this immuneACCESS table in a form limited to in-frame rearrangements. Some clones are lacking; in checked studies, under half of them reflect an unresolved V gene, and why the rest are absent is not known. The V and J calls and clone size are taken from that table; D and trimming were inferred from the DNA. A total of around 170,000 clones appear in this sample, more than 60% of them only once. The leading ten clones occupy 1.4% of the sample.

The cohort was made up of 666 healthy bone marrow donors. At the time of sampling, all cohort members were nominally healthy, though unrecorded immune exposures were likely present. The donor tested CMV seronegative and was one of the 352 seronegative cohort members. A peripheral blood sample was collected from each donor, and TCR beta sequencing was performed on peripheral blood mononuclear cells. Genomic DNA was extracted from the blood cell samples with the Qiagen DNeasy Blood Extraction Kit. The TCR originated in a young man in good health and CMV-seronegative. The sample was PBMCs.

The DNA sequence reads TGTGCCAGCAGCCTAACAGGGTTCGGAGAGACCCAGTACTTC. Translated, it gives CASSLTGFGETQYF. This sequence uses TRBV5-4 and TRBJ2-5; TRBD1 is a weak D gene call, 6 bases matching. The CDR3 holds 14 amino acids from the cysteine to the phenylalanine. The retained sequence is limited to the CDR3, 42 bases, with the frame set at the first base. The junction shows trimming of 4 bases on V and 4 bases on J, plus 14 bases between the germline ends. CDR1 and CDR2 were assigned from the germline V gene (reference sequence) as SGHNT and YYREEE. Joined to the reference TRBV5-4 and TRBJ2-5 proteins, this CDR3 gives the full variable domain: ETGVTQSPTHLIKTRGQQVTLRCSSQSGHNTVSWYQQALGQGPQFIFQYYREEENGRGNFPPRFSGLQFPNYSSELNVNALELDDSALYLCASSLTGFGETQYFGPGTRLLVL.